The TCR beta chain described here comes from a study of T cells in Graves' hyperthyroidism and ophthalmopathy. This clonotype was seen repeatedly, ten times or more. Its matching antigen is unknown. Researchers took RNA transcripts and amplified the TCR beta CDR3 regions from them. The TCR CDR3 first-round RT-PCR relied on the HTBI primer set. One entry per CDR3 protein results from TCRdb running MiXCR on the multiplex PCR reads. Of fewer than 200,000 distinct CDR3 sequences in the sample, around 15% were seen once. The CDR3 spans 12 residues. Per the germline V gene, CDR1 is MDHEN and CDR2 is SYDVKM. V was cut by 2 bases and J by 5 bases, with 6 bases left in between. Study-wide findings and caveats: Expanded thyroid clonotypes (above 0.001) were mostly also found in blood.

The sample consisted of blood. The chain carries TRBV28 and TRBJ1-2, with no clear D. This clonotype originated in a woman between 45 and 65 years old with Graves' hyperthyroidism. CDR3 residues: CASSLNLYGYTF. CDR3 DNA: TGTGCCAGCAGTTTAAACCTGTATGGCTACACCTTC.